Included here is one T cell receptor (beta chain) sequence, with context. This sample is part of a study of blood T cell repertoires in COVID-19. In the study overall: Material from acute and convalescent COVID-19 was sourced from the United States, Italy and Spain. PBMCs, B-cell-depleted T cells, or T cells provided the cDNA or gDNA that made up the material.

Authors' processing steps: Cell counts per sample came from amplifying reference gene primers. The repertoire was sequenced with immunoSEQ multiplex PCR; TCRdb's copy has only in-frame clones and lacks some. From that table come the V and J calls and clone size; the DNA was used to work out D and trimming. The table records 150,000 to 200,000 clones, 86% of them present only once. Germline loops: CDR1 MGHDK, CDR2 SYGVNS. V was pared by 1 base and J by 4 bases, with 8 bases between. The CDR3 covers 14 residues. Sequencing input: peripheral blood. This chain joins TRBV25-1 and TRBJ1-3; TRBD1 might be the D (6 bases). The TCR was taken from a man between 65 and 85 years old with acute or convalescent COVID-19. DNA of the CDR3: TGTGCCAGCAGTGAATTTGGACAGGGAAACACCATATATTTT. It encodes CASSEFGQGNTIYF.